The present entry profiles one T cell receptor beta chain with its context. Here immunoSEQ multiplex PCR was the method, and the copy in TCRdb shows in-frame clones only, minus some. The sample has about 77,000 clones, roughly nine tenths seen once. This specimen belongs to a study of OX40 agonist ivuxolimab in advanced cancers. The germline V gene has CDR1 LNHNV and CDR2 YYDKDF (reference sequence). V shed 1 base and J shed 0 bases, with 13 bases lying between them. This CDR3 contains 17 residues. The J gene is TRBJ1-3, the V gene TRBV15; no firm D call. Sequencing used CD4+ or CD8+ T cells sorted from blood, obtained in a trial of the OX40 agonist ivuxolimab. The clonotype was recovered from an adult with an advanced solid tumor such as melanoma, head and neck, liver or kidney cancer. CDR3: CATSRGPLRGSGNTIYF. Here the CDR3 DNA reads TGTGCCACCAGCAGAGGCCCGTTACGGGGCTCTGGAAACACCATATATTTT.